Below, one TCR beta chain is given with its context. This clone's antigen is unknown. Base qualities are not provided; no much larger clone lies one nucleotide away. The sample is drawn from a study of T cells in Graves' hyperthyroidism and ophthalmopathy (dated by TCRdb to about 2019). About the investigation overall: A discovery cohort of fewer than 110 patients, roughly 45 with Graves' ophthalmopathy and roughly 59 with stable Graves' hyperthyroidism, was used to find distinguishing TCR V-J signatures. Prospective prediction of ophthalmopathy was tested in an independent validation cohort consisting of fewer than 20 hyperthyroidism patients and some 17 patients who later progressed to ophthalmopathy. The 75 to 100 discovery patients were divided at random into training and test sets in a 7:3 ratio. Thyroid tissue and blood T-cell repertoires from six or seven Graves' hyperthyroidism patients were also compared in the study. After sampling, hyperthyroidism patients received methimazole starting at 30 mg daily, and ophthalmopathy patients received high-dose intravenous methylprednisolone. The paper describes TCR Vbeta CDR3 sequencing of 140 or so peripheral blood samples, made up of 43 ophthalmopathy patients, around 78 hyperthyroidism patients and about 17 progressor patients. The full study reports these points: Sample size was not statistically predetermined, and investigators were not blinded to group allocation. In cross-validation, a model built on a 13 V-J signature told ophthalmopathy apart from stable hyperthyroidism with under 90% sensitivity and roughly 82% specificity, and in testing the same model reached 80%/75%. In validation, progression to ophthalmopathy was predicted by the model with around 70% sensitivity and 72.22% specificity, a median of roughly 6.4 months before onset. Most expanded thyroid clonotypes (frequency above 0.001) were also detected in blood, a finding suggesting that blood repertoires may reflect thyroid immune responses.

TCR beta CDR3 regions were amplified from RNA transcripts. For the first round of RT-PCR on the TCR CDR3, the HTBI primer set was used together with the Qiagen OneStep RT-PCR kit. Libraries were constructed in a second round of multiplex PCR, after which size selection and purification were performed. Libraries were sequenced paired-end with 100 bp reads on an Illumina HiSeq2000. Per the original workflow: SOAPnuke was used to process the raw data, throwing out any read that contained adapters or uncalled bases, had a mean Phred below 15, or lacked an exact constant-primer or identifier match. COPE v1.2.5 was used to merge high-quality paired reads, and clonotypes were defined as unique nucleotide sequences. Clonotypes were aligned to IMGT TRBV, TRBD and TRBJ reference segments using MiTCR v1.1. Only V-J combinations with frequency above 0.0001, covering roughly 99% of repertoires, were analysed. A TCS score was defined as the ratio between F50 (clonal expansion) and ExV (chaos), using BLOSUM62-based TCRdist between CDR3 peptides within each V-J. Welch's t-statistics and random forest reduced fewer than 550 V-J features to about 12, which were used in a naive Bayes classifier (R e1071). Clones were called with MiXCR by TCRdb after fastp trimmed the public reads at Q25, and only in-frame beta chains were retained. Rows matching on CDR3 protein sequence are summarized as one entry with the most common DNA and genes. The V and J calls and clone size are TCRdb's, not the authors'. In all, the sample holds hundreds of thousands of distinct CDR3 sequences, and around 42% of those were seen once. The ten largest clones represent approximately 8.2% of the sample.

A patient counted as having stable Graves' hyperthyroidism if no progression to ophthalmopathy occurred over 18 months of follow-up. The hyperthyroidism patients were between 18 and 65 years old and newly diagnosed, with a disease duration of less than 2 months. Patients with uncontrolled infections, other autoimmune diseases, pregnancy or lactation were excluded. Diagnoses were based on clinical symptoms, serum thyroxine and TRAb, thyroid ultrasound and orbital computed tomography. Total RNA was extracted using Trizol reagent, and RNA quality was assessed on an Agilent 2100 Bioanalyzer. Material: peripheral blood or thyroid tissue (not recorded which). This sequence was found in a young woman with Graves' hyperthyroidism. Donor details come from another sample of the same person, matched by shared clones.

Here the CDR3 is given as CSLAVSVRVGTEAFF. The sequenced DNA is TGCAGCTTAGCTGTTTCAGTCAGGGTGGGCACTGAAGCTTTCTTT. The sequence is built from TRBV29-1 and TRBJ1-1, with TRBD1 tentatively as D gene (5 bases match). Between the V and J ends, shortened by 8 bases and 4 bases respectively, the junction contains 23 bases. From a lookup of the germline V gene, CDR1 and CDR2 are SQVTM and ANQGSEA. Including the terminal cysteine and phenylalanine, the CDR3 comprises 15 residues. Only CDR3 DNA is held: 45 bases, read in frame from base 1. Reference TRBV29-1 and TRBJ1-1 genes cover what lies past the CDR3, so the full variable domain is SAVISQKPSRDICQRGTSLTIQCQVDSQVTMMFWYRQQPGQSLTLIATANQGSEATYESGFVIDKFPISRPNLTFSTLTVSNMSPEDSSIYLCSLAVSVRVGTEAFFGQGTRLTVV.